These 29 T cell receptor beta chains were sequenced from one sample in a study of OX40 agonist ivuxolimab in advanced cancers. Library creation used the immunoSEQ multiplex PCR assay. This is the immuneACCESS table as TCRdb keeps it, with only in-frame sequences that have V and J called. A part of the clones is gone; compared with another copy, unresolved V genes explain less than half, and the rest is unexplained. The sample yields 35,000 to 40,000 clones; approximately 86% were counted once. The top ten clones comprise about 7.6% of the sample. The sample consisted of CD4+ or CD8+ T cells sorted from blood, taken in a trial of the OX40 agonist ivuxolimab. These receptors came from an adult with an advanced solid tumor such as melanoma, head and neck, liver or kidney cancer.

The chain employs TRBV9 and TRBJ2-3; TRBD2 agrees at 14 bases. Germline CDR1 and CDR2: SGDLS and YYNGEE. V lost 4 bases, J lost 14 bases, and 9 bases stayed unmatched. CDR3 size: 14 residues. The CDR3: CASSPGTSGRVRYF. CDR3 DNA: TGTGCCAGCAGCCCAGGGACTAGCGGGAGAGTTCGGTATTTT.

The rearrangement uses TRBV4-2 and TRBJ1-1; D might be TRBD1 (5 bases). The V gene lost 11 bases and the J gene lost 8 bases, with 15 bases spanning the gap. CDR3 size: 11 residues. CDR1 is LGHNA and CDR2 is YNFKEQ in the germline V gene. The CDR3 coding sequence is TGTGCCGCAAAAGACAGCCGGGAAGCTTTCTTT. This gives the protein CAAKDSREAFF.

J is TRBJ2-1 and V is TRBV10-1, with 9 bases identical to TRBD2. The V segment lost 6 bases and the J segment 8 bases; nucleotides outside the gene matches: 5. This CDR3 spans 13 amino acids. The germline CDR1 and CDR2 sequences are WNHNN and SYGVQD (reference sequence). CDR3 nucleotides: TGCGCCAGCAGAGCGGGACTAGCCGATGAGCAGTTCTTC. Its protein product is CASRAGLADEQFF.

The V call is TRBV14, the J call TRBJ2-5; D uncertain. Trimming took off 0 bases at V and 7 bases at J, with 6 bases between the two ends. There are 12 residues in the CDR3. Looked up from germline, CDR1 is SGHDN and CDR2 is FVKESK. This CDR3 reads CASSQDWGTQYF. CDR3 in DNA: TGTGCCAGCAGCCAAGATTGGGGGACCCAGTACTTC.

The V and J genes are TRBV11-2 and TRBJ2-2; 8 bases line up with TRBD2. Germline assignment: CDR1 SGHAT and CDR2 FQNNGV. Trimming took 5 bases from V and 0 from J; bases not matched to a gene: 5. The CDR3 is made up of 16 amino acids. Here the CDR3 reads CASSGRGESNTGELFF. The CDR3 DNA reads as TGTGCCAGCAGCGGGCGGGGGGAATCGAACACCGGGGAGCTGTTTTTT.

This clone has a handful of counts. The chain joins TRBV14 to TRBJ1-1; no reliable D call. CDR1 is SGHDN, CDR2 FVKESK, per germline. The CDR3 spans 16 residues. The ends were cut back, 3 bases at V and 0 bases at J, with 14 bases in the middle. This chain's CDR3 is CASSQPILTVNTEAFF. CDR3 nucleotides: TGTGCCAGCAGCCAGCCCATACTTACAGTGAACACTGAAGCTTTCTTT.

The chain combines TRBV30 with TRBJ2-7; possible D gene TRBD2, 5 bases. V was trimmed by 0 bases and J by 0 bases, leaving 9 bases between them. This CDR3 has 14 amino acids. Germline loops: CDR1 GTSNPN, CDR2 SVGIG (reference sequence). CDR3 sequence (DNA): TGTGCCTGGAGTGTAGACGGGAACTCCTACGAGCAGTACTTC. This codes for CAWSVDGNSYEQYF.

DNA of the CDR3: TGTGCCAGCAGCTCCCAATATACAGATACGCAGTATTTT. It translates to CASSSQYTDTQYF. The V gene is TRBV9, the J gene TRBJ2-3; D is uncertain. The germline V gene encodes CDR1 SGDLS and CDR2 YYNGEE. The CDR3 extends over 13 amino acids. V lost 4 bases, J lost 3 bases, and 9 bases lay in between.

The chain has TRBV7-6 and TRBJ2-7; maybe TRBD2 (6 bases). CDR1 is SGHVS, CDR2 FNYEAQ, per germline. CDR3 length: 14 amino acids. V was pared by 4 bases and J by 2 bases, with 12 bases between. The CDR3 spells CASSSGTDTYEQYF. DNA for the CDR3: TGTGCCAGCAGCTCCGGGACTGATACCTACGAGCAGTACTTC.

The J gene is TRBJ1-2, the V gene TRBV10-1; a weak D match, TRBD1 (5 bases). Deletions cut 9 bases from V and 6 bases from J, with 14 bases between. CDR1 and CDR2 (germline): WNHNN, SYGVQD (reference sequence). The CDR3 sequence is 12 residues long. CDR3: CASGALKDGYTF. The DNA for the CDR3 is TGCGCCAGTGGGGCTTTAAAGGATGGCTACACCTTC.

The CDR3 DNA is TGTGCCAGCAGTTCCTATGAGGCGACGACTAATGAAAAACTGTTTTTT. This sequence encodes CASSSYEATTNEKLFF. The V and J genes are TRBV6-5 and TRBJ1-4; D call uncertain. The CDR3 runs 16 residues. V lost 4 bases and J lost 2, with 14 bases in between. Germline CDR1 is MNHEY and CDR2 is SVGAGI.

This chain joins TRBV5-1 and TRBJ1-5, with TRBD1 matching over 9 bases. CDR3 length: 15 amino acids. The germline V gene has CDR1 SGHRS and CDR2 YFSETQ. V dropped 1 base and J dropped 4; count of bases not matched to a gene: 3. This CDR3 reads CASSLWTGDNQPQHF. The CDR3 coding sequence is TGCGCCAGCAGCTTGTGGACAGGGGATAATCAGCCCCAGCATTTT.

The rearrangement uses TRBV12-5 and TRBJ2-5; D tentatively fits TRBD1 or TRBD2 (5 bases each). V was pared by 0 bases and J by 1 base, with 18 bases between. Germline CDR1 and CDR2: LGHNT and FRNRAP. This CDR3 has 18 amino acids. The CDR3 here is CASGLVVWQVRGQETQYF. CDR3 nucleotide sequence: TGTGCTAGTGGTTTGGTTGTGTGGCAGGTGAGGGGCCAAGAGACCCAGTACTTC.

Only one count was recorded for this clone. This chain links TRBV6-1 with TRBJ2-5, with D tentatively TRBD2 (6 bases). The CDR3 covers 14 residues. Germline V gene lookup returns CDR1 MNHNS and CDR2 SASEGT. The V end was cut by 6 bases, the J end by 5 bases, with 16 bases between. The CDR3 sequence: CASRRDPNSETQYF. CDR3 sequence (DNA): TGTGCCAGCAGGCGGGACCCGAACTCCGAGACCCAGTACTTC.

This clone appeared a single time. The chain recombines TRBV27 with TRBJ2-7; 7 bases agree with TRBD1. Germline values: CDR1 MNHEY, CDR2 SMNVEV (reference sequence). This CDR3 has 17 amino acids. V trimming: 1 base; J trimming: 2 bases; junction bases outside the gene matches: 11. As DNA, the CDR3 is TGTGCCAGCAGTTTATACCCTCCACAGGGGCAAACCTACGAGCAGTACTTC. It codes for CASSLYPPQGQTYEQYF.

The J gene is TRBJ2-1, the V gene TRBV5-1; TRBD1 might be the D (6 bases). Trimming left V 4 bases short and J 2 bases short, with 16 bases between. Germline V gene sequence: CDR1 SGHRS, CDR2 YFSETQ. This CDR3 is built from 16 residues. CDR3 protein: CASSPTVGAAYNEQFF. CDR3 bases: TGCGCCAGCAGCCCTACCGTGGGGGCGGCCTACAATGAGCAGTTCTTC.

Within the sample, this clone is medium-sized (0.01 to 0.1%). J is TRBJ2-7 and V is TRBV6-5; 9 nucleotides line up with TRBD2. Trimming cost V 7 bases and J 4 bases; bases outside gene matches: 2. Per the germline V gene, CDR1 is MNHEY and CDR2 is SVGAGI. The CDR3 spans 12 residues. The CDR3 protein is CASKTSGYEQYF. DNA for the CDR3: TGTGCCAGCAAGACTAGCGGTTACGAGCAGTACTTC.

V and J are TRBV19 and TRBJ2-1; D uncertain. The germline V gene encodes CDR1 LNHDA and CDR2 SQIVND (reference sequence). V was clipped by 3 bases and J by 8 bases, with 8 bases between them. CDR3 length: 12 amino acids. The CDR3 region is CASSIGSDEQFF. CDR3 coding DNA: TGTGCCAGTAGTATCGGTTCCGATGAGCAGTTCTTC.

The V gene is TRBV2, the J gene TRBJ1-6, with no clear D. The CDR3 has 13 residues. V dropped 6 bases and J dropped 11 bases, with 14 bases sitting between them. CDR1 and CDR2 from the germline V gene are SNHLY and FYNNEI. The CDR3 loop is CASSQDGIPPLHF. DNA for the CDR3: TGTGCCAGCAGCCAAGATGGGATACCACCCCTCCACTTT. Full variable domain (rest looked up from reference TRBV2 and TRBJ1-6): EPEVTQTPSHQVTQMGQEVILRCVPISNHLYFYWYRQILGQKVEFLVSFYNNEISEKSEIFDDQFSVERPDGSNFTLKIRSTKLEDSAMYFCASSQDGIPPLHFGNGTRLTVT.

The rearrangement uses TRBV19 and TRBJ1-4; TRBD1 aligns across 8 bases. V shed 6 bases and J 5 bases; nucleotides not matched to a gene: 5. There are 14 residues in the CDR3. Germline V gene lookup returns CDR1 LNHDA and CDR2 SQIVND (reference sequence). DNA of the CDR3: TGTGCCAGTAGCCAAACAGGGGGAAATGAAAAACTGTTTTTT. Its protein is CASSQTGGNEKLFF.

The chain has TRBV30 and TRBJ1-6, with D unresolved. There are 14 residues in the CDR3. V was shortened by 0 bases and J by 4 bases, with 7 bases between the two germline ends. The germline CDR1 and CDR2 sequences are GTSNPN and SVGIG (reference sequence). CDR3 bases: TGTGCCTGGAGTGTAACTCGATATAATTCACCCCTCCACTTT. Protein product: CAWSVTRYNSPLHF.

The chain recombines TRBV5-1 with TRBJ2-6; 7 positions agree with TRBD1. The CDR3 contains 17 residues. Germline loops: CDR1 SGHRS, CDR2 YFSETQ. With V trimmed by 0 bases and J by 1 base, 4 bases remained unmatched. The CDR3 loop is CASSLGTGRSGANVLTF. The CDR3 bases are TGCGCCAGCAGCTTGGGGACAGGTCGATCTGGGGCCAACGTCCTGACTTTC.

The genes are TRBV10-3 and TRBJ2-7, with 7 bases lining up with TRBD1. The CDR3 extends over 14 amino acids. The germline CDR1 and CDR2 sequences are ENHRY and SYGVKD. Unmatched junction bases numbered 8, after V lost 6 bases and J lost 3 bases. The CDR3 DNA follows: TGTGCCATCAGCGGGACAGTTGATGTCTACGAGCAGTACTTC. It is translated as CAISGTVDVYEQYF.

The CDR3 region is CASSLSVAESRKSSSYNEQFF. Written as DNA, the CDR3 is TGCGCCAGCAGCTTGTCGGTAGCGGAAAGCCGCAAGTCGAGCTCCTACAATGAGCAGTTCTTC. This rearrangement joins TRBV5-1 to TRBJ2-1; weak D call: TRBD2 (6 bases). Deletions cut 1 base from V and 0 bases from J, with 26 bases between. Germline assignment: CDR1 SGHRS and CDR2 YFSETQ. The CDR3 covers 21 residues.

The V and J genes are TRBV4-1 and TRBJ2-1; 9 positions agree with TRBD2. CDR1 is MGHRA and CDR2 is YSYEKL in the germline V gene. V lost 1 base and J lost 4; bases outside the gene matches: 5. This CDR3 region has 16 residues. CDR3 in DNA: TGCGCCAGCAGCCAAGTTGGTAGCGGGGGATACAATGAGCAGTTCTTC. Encoded protein: CASSQVGSGGYNEQFF.

The chain couples TRBV5-1 to TRBJ2-2, with 7 bases that match TRBD2. From germline, CDR1 is SGHRS and CDR2 YFSETQ. This CDR3 has 16 residues. V lost 0 bases to trimming and J lost 4 bases; unmatched junction nucleotides: 6. CDR3 coding DNA: TGCGCCAGCAGCTTGGGCACCAGACTAGCCACCGGGGAGCTGTTTTTT. It translates to CASSLGTRLATGELFF.

J is TRBJ2-3 and V is TRBV9; 10 bases align to TRBD2. CDR3 length equals 15 residues. Germline V lookup: CDR1 SGDLS, CDR2 YYNGEE. The V segment lost 5 bases and the J segment 2 bases; nucleotides outside the gene matches: 5. For the CDR3, the DNA is TGTGCCAGCAGAGAGCGGGAGGGGTACACAGATACGCAGTATTTT. This sequence encodes CASREREGYTDTQYF.

The genes are TRBV5-1 and TRBJ1-1; D gene unclear. V lost 1 base and J 1 base, leaving 11 bases between the germline ends. The germline V gene has CDR1 SGHRS and CDR2 YFSETQ. This CDR3 region has 15 residues. The CDR3 DNA is TGCGCCAGCAGCTTGTCTATGGGCAGGAACACTGAAGCTTTCTTT. Encoded protein: CASSLSMGRNTEAFF. The whole variable domain, remainder taken from reference TRBV5-1 and TRBJ1-1, is KAGVTQTPRYLIKTRGQQVTLSCSPISGHRSVSWYQQTPGQGLQFLFEYFSETQRNKGNFPGRFSGRQFSNSRSEMNVSTLELGDSALYLCASSLSMGRNTEAFFGQGTRLTVV.

Only a few counts were recorded for this clone. The chain uses TRBV2 and TRBJ1-6; D may be TRBD1 (5 bases). The V gene lost 3 bases and the J gene lost 7 bases, with 13 bases spanning the gap. Germline CDR1 and CDR2: SNHLY and FYNNEI. The CDR3 is made up of 15 amino acids. In DNA, the CDR3 is TGTGCCAGCAGTGAGTGGACAAATCCGAATTCACCCCTCCACTTT. Translating it yields CASSEWTNPNSPLHF.